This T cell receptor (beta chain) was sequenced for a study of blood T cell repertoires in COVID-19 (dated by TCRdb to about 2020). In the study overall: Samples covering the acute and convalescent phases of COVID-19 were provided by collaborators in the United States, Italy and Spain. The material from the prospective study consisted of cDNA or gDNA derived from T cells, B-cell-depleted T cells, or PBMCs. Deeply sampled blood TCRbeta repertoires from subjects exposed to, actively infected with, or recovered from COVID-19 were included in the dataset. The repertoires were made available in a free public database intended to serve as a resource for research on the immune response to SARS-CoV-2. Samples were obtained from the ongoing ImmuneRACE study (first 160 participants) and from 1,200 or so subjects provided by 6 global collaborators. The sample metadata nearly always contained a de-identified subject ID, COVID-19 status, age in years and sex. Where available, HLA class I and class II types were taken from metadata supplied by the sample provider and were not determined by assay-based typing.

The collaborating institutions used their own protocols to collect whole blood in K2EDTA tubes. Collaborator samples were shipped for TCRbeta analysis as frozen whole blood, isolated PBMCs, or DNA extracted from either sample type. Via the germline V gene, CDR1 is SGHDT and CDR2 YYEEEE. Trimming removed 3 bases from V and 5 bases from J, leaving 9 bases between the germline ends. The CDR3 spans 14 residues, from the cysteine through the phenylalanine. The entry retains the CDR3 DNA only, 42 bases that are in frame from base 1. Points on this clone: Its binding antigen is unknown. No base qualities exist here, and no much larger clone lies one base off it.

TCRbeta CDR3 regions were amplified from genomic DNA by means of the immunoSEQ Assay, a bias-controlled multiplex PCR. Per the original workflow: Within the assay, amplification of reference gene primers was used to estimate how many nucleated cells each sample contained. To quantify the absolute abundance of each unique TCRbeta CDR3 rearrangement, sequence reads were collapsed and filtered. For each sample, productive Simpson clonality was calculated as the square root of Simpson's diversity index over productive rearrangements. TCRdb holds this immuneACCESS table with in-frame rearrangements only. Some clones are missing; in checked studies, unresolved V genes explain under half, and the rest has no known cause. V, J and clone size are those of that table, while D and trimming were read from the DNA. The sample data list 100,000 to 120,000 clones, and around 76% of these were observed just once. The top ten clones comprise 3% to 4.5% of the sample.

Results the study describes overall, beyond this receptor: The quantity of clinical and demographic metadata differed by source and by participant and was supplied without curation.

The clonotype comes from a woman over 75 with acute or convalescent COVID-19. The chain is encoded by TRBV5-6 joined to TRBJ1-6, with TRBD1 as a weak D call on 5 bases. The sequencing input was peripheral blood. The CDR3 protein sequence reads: CASSWGGHNSPLHF. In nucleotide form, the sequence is TGTGCCAGCAGCTGGGGGGGACATAATTCACCCCTCCACTTT.